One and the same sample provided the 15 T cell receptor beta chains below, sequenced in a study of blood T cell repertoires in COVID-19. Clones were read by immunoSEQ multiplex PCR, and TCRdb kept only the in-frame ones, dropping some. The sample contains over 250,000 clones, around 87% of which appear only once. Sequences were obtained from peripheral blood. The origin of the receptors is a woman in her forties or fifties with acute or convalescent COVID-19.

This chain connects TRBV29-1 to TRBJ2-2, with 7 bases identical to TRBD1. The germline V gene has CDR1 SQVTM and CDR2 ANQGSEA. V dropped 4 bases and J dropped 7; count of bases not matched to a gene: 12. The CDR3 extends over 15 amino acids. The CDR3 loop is CSVGRDRDPHGELFF. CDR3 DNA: TGCAGCGTTGGCCGGGACAGAGACCCCCACGGGGAGCTGTTTTTT.

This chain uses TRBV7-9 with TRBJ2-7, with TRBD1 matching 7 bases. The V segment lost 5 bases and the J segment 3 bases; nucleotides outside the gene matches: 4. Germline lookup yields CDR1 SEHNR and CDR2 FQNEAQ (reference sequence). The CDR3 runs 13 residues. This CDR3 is CASSKTGFYEQYF. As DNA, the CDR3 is TGTGCCAGCAGCAAGACAGGGTTCTACGAGCAGTACTTC.

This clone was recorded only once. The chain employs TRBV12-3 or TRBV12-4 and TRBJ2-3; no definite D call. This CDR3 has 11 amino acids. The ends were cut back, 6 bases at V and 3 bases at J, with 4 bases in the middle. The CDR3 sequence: CASSSTDTQYF. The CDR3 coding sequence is TGTGCCAGCAGCTCTACAGATACGCAGTATTTT.

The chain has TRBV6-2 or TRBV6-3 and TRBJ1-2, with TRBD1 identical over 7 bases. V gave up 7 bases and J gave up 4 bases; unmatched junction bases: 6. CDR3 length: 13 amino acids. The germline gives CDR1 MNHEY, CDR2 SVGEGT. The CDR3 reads CASNPTGRYGYTF. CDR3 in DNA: TGTGCCAGCAACCCGACAGGGCGCTATGGCTACACCTTC.

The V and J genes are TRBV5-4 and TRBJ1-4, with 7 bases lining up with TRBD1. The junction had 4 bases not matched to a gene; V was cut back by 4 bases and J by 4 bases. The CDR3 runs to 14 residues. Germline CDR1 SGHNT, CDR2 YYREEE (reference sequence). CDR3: CASSRDSYNEKLFF. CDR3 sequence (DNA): TGTGCCAGCAGCCGGGACAGTTATAATGAAAAACTGTTTTTT.

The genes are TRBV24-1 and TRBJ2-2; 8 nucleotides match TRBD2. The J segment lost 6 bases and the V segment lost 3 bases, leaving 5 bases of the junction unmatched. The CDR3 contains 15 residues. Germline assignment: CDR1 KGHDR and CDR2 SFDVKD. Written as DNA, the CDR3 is TGTGCCACCAGTGATCCCCGCGGGGGGCCCGGGGAGCTGTTTTTT. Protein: CATSDPRGGPGELFF.

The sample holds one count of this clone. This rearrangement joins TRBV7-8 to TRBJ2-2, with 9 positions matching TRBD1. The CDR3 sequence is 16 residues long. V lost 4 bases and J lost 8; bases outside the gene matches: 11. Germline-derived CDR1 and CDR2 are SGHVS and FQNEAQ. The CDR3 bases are TGTGCCAGCAGCTCACCTGGGACAGGGAGTGTTGGGGAGCTGTTTTTT. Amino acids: CASSSPGTGSVGELFF.

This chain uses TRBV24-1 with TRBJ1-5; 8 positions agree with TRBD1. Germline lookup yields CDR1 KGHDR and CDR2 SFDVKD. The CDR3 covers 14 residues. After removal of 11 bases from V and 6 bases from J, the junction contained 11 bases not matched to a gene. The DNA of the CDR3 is TGTGCCAGAGCCATACAGGGGGTCGGTCAGCCCCAGCATTTT. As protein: CARAIQGVGQPQHF.

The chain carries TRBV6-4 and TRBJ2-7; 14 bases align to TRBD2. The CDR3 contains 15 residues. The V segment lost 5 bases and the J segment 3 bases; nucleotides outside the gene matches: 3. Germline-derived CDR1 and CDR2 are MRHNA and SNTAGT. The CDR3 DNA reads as TGTGCCAGCAGTCCGGGACTAGCGGGAGTCTACGAGCAGTACTTC. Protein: CASSPGLAGVYEQYF.

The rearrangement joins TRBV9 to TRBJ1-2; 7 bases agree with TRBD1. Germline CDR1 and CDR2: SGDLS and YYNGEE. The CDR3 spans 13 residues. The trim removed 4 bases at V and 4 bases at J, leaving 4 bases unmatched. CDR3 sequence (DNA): TGTGCCAGCAGCCGAGGGGGCGCCTATGGCTACACCTTC. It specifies CASSRGGAYGYTF.

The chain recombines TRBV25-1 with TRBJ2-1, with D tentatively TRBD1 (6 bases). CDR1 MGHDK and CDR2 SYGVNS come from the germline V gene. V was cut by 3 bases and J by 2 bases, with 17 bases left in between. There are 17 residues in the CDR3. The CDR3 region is CASSDSGERGTYNEQFF. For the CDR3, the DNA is TGTGCCAGCAGTGATTCAGGGGAGAGGGGCACCTACAATGAGCAGTTCTTC.

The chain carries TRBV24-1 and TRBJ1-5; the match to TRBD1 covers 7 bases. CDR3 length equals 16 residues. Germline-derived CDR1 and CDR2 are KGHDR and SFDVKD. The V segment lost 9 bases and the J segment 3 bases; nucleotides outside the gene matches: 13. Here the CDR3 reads CATPRLRDRYNQPQHF. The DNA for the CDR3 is TGTGCCACCCCAAGACTCCGGGACAGATACAATCAGCCCCAGCATTTT.

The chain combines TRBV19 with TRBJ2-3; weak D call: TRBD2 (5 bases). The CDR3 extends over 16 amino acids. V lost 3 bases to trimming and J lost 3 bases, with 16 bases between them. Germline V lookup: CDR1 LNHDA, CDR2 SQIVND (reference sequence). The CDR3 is CASSMWTGMVTDTQYF. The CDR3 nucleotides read TGTGCCAGTAGTATGTGGACGGGAATGGTTACAGATACGCAGTATTTT.

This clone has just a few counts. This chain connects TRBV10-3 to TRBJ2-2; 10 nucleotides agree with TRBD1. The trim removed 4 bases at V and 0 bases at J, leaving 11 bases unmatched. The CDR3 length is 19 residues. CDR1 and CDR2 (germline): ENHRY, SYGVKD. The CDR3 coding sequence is TGTGCCATCAGTGCCCCCGGGACAGGGGCCAATGCGAACACCGGGGAGCTGTTTTTT. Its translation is CAISAPGTGANANTGELFF.

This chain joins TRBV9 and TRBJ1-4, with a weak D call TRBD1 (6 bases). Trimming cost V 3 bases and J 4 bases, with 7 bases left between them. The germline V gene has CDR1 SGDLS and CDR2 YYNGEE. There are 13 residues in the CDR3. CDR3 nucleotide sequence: TGTGCCAGCAGCGGGGGGCTTAATGAAAAACTGTTTTTT. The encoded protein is CASSGGLNEKLFF.